This T cell receptor (beta chain) was sequenced during a study of cytotoxic CD8 clonotypes in ibrutinib-treated CLL. Study as a whole: Included were 10 to 12 relapsed/refractory and roughly 15 treatment-naive patients, of whom roughly 17 were IGHV unmutated. Study observations and caveats: At progression, clonality fell back toward baseline after rising at ibrutinib response.

This CDR3 region has 15 residues. Repertoires were generated with immunoSEQ multiplex PCR, while TCRdb's copy carries only in-frame clones and drops some. The table lists nearly 100,000 clones, around 73% of them singletons. Of note for this clone: Its antigen is undetermined.

Sequencing used PBMCs, obtained after 12 months of ibrutinib treatment. The source is a human donor with chronic lymphocytic leukemia. V usage is TRBV21-1 and J usage is TRBJ2-1; the table's D call, TRBD1, has no DNA check behind it. TRBV21-1 corresponds to a pseudogene. The CDR3 reads CASSARRQGWDEQFF. The CDR3 region has the DNA TGTGCCAGCAGCGCCCGACGACAGGGATGGGATGAGCAGTTCTTC.